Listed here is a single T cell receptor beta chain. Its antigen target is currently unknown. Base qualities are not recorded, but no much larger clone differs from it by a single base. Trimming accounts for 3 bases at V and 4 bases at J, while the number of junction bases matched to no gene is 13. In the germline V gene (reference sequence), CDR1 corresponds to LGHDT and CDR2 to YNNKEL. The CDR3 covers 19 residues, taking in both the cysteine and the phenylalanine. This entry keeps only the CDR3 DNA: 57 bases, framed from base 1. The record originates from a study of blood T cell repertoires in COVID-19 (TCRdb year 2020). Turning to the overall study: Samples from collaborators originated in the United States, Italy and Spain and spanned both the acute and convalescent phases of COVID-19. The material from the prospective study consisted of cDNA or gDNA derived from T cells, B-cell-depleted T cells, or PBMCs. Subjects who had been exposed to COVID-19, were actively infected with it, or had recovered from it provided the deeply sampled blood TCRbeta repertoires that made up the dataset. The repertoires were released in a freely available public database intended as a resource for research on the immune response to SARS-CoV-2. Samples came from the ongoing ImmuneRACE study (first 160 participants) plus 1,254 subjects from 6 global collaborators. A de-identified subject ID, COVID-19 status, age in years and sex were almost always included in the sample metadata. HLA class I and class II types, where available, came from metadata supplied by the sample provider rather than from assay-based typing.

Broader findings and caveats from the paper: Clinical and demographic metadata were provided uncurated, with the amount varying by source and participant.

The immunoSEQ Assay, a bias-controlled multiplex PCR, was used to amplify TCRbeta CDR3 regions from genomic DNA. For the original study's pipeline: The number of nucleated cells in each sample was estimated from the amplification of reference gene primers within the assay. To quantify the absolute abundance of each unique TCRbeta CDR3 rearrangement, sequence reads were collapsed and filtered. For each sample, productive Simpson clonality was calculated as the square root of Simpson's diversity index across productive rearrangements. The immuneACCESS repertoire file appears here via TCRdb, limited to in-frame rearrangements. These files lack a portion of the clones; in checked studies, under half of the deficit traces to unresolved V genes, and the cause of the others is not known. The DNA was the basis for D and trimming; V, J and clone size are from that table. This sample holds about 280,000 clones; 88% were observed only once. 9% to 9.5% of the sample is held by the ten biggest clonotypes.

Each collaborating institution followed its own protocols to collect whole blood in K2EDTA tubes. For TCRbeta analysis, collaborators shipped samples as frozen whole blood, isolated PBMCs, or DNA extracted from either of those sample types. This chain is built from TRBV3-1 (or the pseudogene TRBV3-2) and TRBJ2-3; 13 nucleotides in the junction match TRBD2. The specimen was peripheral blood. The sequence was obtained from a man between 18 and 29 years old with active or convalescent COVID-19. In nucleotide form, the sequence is TGTGCCAGCAGCCAGCTATTTATTACTAGCGGGGGGGCTGCAGATACGCAGTATTTT. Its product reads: CASSQLFITSGGAADTQYF.